Below, 7 T cell receptor beta chains from the same sample are listed, as sequenced in a study of T cells expressing NK-cell markers. TCRdb reprocessed the 5' RACE reads, keeping one entry per CDR3 protein, no DNA. The repertoire table contains 350,000 to 450,000 distinct CDR3 sequences. Sequenced input: blood T cells: a sorted CD56 or NKG2C T cell subset, CD4+ or CD8+ T cells, or bulk PBMC T cells (not recorded which). The receptors were sampled from a man aged 18 to 69 in good health.

The chain has TRBV7-7 and TRBJ2-5; with no DNA, the TCRdb D assignment of TRBD1 cannot be verified. The germline V gene has CDR1 SSHAT and CDR2 FNYEAQ (reference sequence). CDR3 length equals 18 residues. This chain's CDR3 is CASSPLPNRGDTQETQYF.

This chain links TRBV6-1 with TRBJ1-1. The V gene's germline CDR1 is MNHNS and CDR2 SASEGT. The CDR3 runs to 15 residues. CDR3 loop: CASSERRAANTEAFF.

This chain joins TRBV6-5 and TRBJ2-7; absent DNA, TCRdb's TRBD1 call cannot be checked. The germline gives CDR1 MNHEY, CDR2 SVGAGI. There are 15 residues in the CDR3. The CDR3 here is CASSYRRDPTYEQYF.

This sequence joins TRBV12-3 or TRBV12-4 and TRBJ2-3. The CDR3 runs to 15 residues. CDR3 sequence reads: CASSLKGWGTDTQYF.

V usage is TRBV2 and J usage is TRBJ1-5; TCRdb gives TRBD1 as the D gene, but with no DNA this cannot be confirmed. The CDR3 runs to 12 residues. The germline V gene has CDR1 SNHLY and CDR2 FYNNEI. CDR3 amino acids: CASSEGQAAQHF.

This chain connects TRBV5-1 to TRBJ2-3; TCRdb reports TRBD1, a call that lacks DNA to check it against. The CDR3 totals 15 residues. Germline loops: CDR1 SGHRS, CDR2 YFSETQ. This chain's CDR3 is CASSPRVPATDTQYF.

The rearrangement links TRBV12-3 or TRBV12-4 to TRBJ2-7. CDR3 length: 14 amino acids. The CDR3 sequence: CASSLSSASYEQYF.